Below, 28 T cell receptor beta chains from the same sample are listed, as sequenced in a study of cytomegalovirus exposure and HLA in healthy donors. Profiled with immunoSEQ multiplex PCR; TCRdb holds only in-frame clones, not every one. The sample has about 65,000 clones, about 90% seen once. Sequenced input: PBMCs. These receptors were obtained from a woman aged 18-35 years in good health and CMV-seronegative.

The chain employs TRBV28 and TRBJ2-5, with 7 positions matching TRBD2. The V gene's germline CDR1 is MDHEN and CDR2 SYDVKM. The CDR3 has 18 amino acids. J lost 5 bases, V lost 5 bases, and 20 bases had no gene match. The CDR3 sequence: CASSNPLVERGSRETQYF. CDR3 nucleotides: TGTGCCAGCAGTAACCCCCTTGTGGAGCGGGGATCAAGGGAGACCCAGTACTTC.

The chain recombines TRBV7-2 with TRBJ2-2; TRBD2 aligns across 10 bases. Unmatched junction bases numbered 10, after V lost 2 bases and J lost 7 bases. There are 17 residues in the CDR3. The V gene's germline CDR1 is SGHTA and CDR2 FQGNSA. CDR3 loop: CASSLQRGGSKDGELFF. The CDR3 region has the DNA TGTGCCAGCAGCTTACAGCGGGGGGGGTCGAAGGACGGGGAGCTGTTTTTT.

This chain joins TRBV28 and TRBJ1-2; 8 bases line up with TRBD1. CDR1 and CDR2 from the germline V gene are MDHEN and SYDVKM. The CDR3 is 16 amino acids. V was clipped by 4 bases and J by 6 bases; unmatched bases: 13. The CDR3 reads CASSSPSDRERNGYTF. DNA for the CDR3: TGTGCCAGCAGTTCGCCCTCGGACAGGGAAAGGAATGGCTACACCTTC.

The chain links TRBV2 to TRBJ2-7; D gene ambiguous. There are 12 residues in the CDR3. V lost 3 bases, J lost 3 bases, and 6 bases lay in between. CDR1 and CDR2 (germline): SNHLY, FYNNEI. CDR3 DNA sequence: TGTGCCAGCAGTGACCAAATCTACGAGCAGTACTTC. Translating it yields CASSDQIYEQYF.

The rearrangement links TRBV2 to TRBJ1-2; D ambiguous. CDR3 size: 13 residues. V gave up 7 bases and J gave up 5 bases, with 14 bases separating them. CDR1 and CDR2 from the germline V gene are SNHLY and FYNNEI. For the CDR3, the DNA is TGTGCCAGCAACCTAGGACTGTTGTATGGCTACACCTTC. Translation gives CASNLGLLYGYTF.

This clone was counted once. The chain couples TRBV5-1 to TRBJ1-2; 9 positions agree with TRBD1. This CDR3 region has 15 residues. The ends lost 0 bases at V and 4 bases at J; junction bases unmatched: 4. Germline V CDR1 and CDR2: SGHRS, YFSETQ. CDR3 DNA: TGCGCCAGCAGCTTGGACACAGGGGGCGCCTATGGCTACACCTTC. Translated: CASSLDTGGAYGYTF.

The rearrangement uses TRBV7-2 and TRBJ2-4, with TRBD2 matching 7 bases. V dropped 5 bases and J dropped 0; count of bases not matched to a gene: 7. Germline V CDR1 and CDR2: SGHTA, FQGNSA. The CDR3 is 16 amino acids. The CDR3 reads CASSPQGGGAKNIQYF. DNA of the CDR3: TGTGCCAGCAGCCCACAAGGCGGGGGAGCCAAAAACATTCAGTACTTC.

This chain joins TRBV27 and TRBJ1-5; D remains unclear. In germline, CDR1 is MNHEY, CDR2 SMNVEV (reference sequence). The V end was cut by 3 bases, the J end by 7 bases, with 16 bases between. The CDR3 is made up of 15 amino acids. In nucleotides, the CDR3 is TGTGCCAGCAGTTTCTCGGGGAACCCCTTGCAGCCCCAGCATTTT. It yields the protein CASSFSGNPLQPQHF.

This CDR3 is CASSLAGGSSYNEQFF. DNA of the CDR3: TGTGCCAGCAGCTTAGCAGGCGGGAGCTCCTACAATGAGCAGTTCTTC. V gene TRBV11-2 combines with J gene TRBJ2-1, with 7 bases that match TRBD2. The germline gives CDR1 SGHAT, CDR2 FQNNGV. The ends lost 1 base at V and 0 bases at J; junction bases unmatched: 3. The CDR3 extends over 16 amino acids.

Only one count was recorded for this clone. The chain has TRBV11-2 and TRBJ2-1, with D possibly TRBD2 on 6 matching bases. V shed 4 bases and J shed 6 bases, with 16 bases lying between them. The CDR3 is 15 residues long. Germline-derived CDR1 and CDR2 are SGHAT and FQNNGV. The CDR3 bases are TGTGCCAGCAGCTCGGGACTCCCAGCAGGCAATGAGCAGTTCTTC. Translating gives CASSSGLPAGNEQFF.

The CDR3 nucleotides are TGTGCCAGCAGTTCAGGGGGCCTAAACACCGGGGAGCTGTTTTTT. This gives the protein CASSSGGLNTGELFF. The V gene is TRBV28, the J gene TRBJ2-2; 8 bases are a match to TRBD1. The CDR3 length is 15 residues. V was pared by 4 bases and J by 2 bases, with 3 bases of the junction left unmatched. Germline V gene data show CDR1 as MDHEN and CDR2 as SYDVKM.

This chain links TRBV2 with TRBJ1-5; D uncertain. CDR3 length: 15 amino acids. V lost 4 bases, J lost 0 bases, and 10 bases lay in between. The V gene's germline CDR1 is SNHLY and CDR2 FYNNEI. The CDR3 protein is CASSAGIYSNQPQHF. The CDR3 region has the DNA TGTGCCAGCAGTGCCGGTATCTATAGCAATCAGCCCCAGCATTTT.

The V and J genes are TRBV27 and TRBJ1-2; maybe TRBD1 (5 bases). Germline CDR1 is MNHEY and CDR2 is SMNVEV (reference sequence). The CDR3 is 16 residues long. Trimming removed 7 bases at V and 7 bases at J, with 25 bases between. The CDR3 DNA follows: TGTGCCAGCACCCTCTTGGGGGGATTTCCTGAGGCTGGCTACACCTTC. Protein: CASTLLGGFPEAGYTF.

The J gene is TRBJ2-3, the V gene TRBV27; no clear D gene. The CDR3 length is 14 residues. V dropped 8 bases and J dropped 7 bases, with 19 bases sitting between them. Germline loops: CDR1 MNHEY, CDR2 SMNVEV (reference sequence). As DNA, the CDR3 is TGTGCCAGCGCCGTTAACCCTCCACAAAATACGCAGTATTTT. It encodes CASAVNPPQNTQYF.

This clone turned up a few times. The chain joins TRBV27 to TRBJ2-3; the D gene is possibly TRBD1 (6 bases). The CDR3 runs 13 residues. V lost 6 bases and J lost 8, with 15 bases in between. Looked up from germline, CDR1 is MNHEY and CDR2 is SMNVEV (reference sequence). CDR3 amino acids: CASSVRAQGTQYF. The CDR3, as DNA: TGTGCCAGCAGCGTACGCGCACAGGGTACGCAGTATTTT.

This chain connects TRBV2 to TRBJ1-1, with D possibly TRBD1 on 5 matching bases. V was clipped by 7 bases and J by 3 bases, with 9 bases between them. Germline CDR1 is SNHLY and CDR2 is FYNNEI. The CDR3 has 12 amino acids. In DNA, the CDR3 is TGTGCCAGCACAGGGCCCGACACTGAAGCTTTCTTT. This gives the protein CASTGPDTEAFF.

The V gene is TRBV7-8, the J gene TRBJ2-3; TRBD2 matches at 8 bases. CDR1 and CDR2 (germline): SGHVS, FQNEAQ. The trim removed 11 bases at V and 6 bases at J, leaving 10 bases unmatched. The CDR3 contains 13 residues. Here the CDR3 reads CAAGEAGADTQYF. CDR3 DNA sequence: TGTGCCGCGGGGGAAGCGGGAGCGGATACGCAGTATTTT. Full variable domain (outside the CDR3, taken from reference TRBV7-8 and TRBJ2-3): GAGVSQSPRYKVAKRGQDVALRCDPISGHVSLFWYQQALGQGPEFLTYFQNEAQLDKSGLPSDRFFAERPEGSVSTLKIQRTQQEDSAVYLCAAGEAGADTQYFGPGTRLTVL.

J is TRBJ1-2 and V is TRBV18; 7 bases line up with TRBD1. Germline trimming cut 4 bases from V and 0 bases from J; bases unmatched to any gene: 11. Per germline, CDR1 KGHSH and CDR2 LQKENI. CDR3 length: 17 amino acids. The CDR3 DNA sequence: TGTGCCAGCTCACTTTCCCGGGACAGCGTATCTAACTATGGCTACACCTTC. Its protein product is CASSLSRDSVSNYGYTF.

The rearrangement uses TRBV19 and TRBJ2-7, with D perhaps matching TRBD2 (6 bases). The germline V gene encodes CDR1 LNHDA and CDR2 SQIVND (reference sequence). V gave up 6 bases and J gave up 3 bases, with 12 bases separating them. This CDR3 region has 13 residues. The chain's CDR3 is CASSRESHYEQYF. The CDR3 DNA reads as TGTGCCAGTAGCCGGGAGAGTCACTACGAGCAGTACTTC.

CDR3 in amino acids: CASSGQGVYEQYF. Here the CDR3 DNA reads TGTGCCAGCAGTGGACAGGGAGTCTACGAGCAGTACTTC. The V call is TRBV28, the J call TRBJ2-7; 8 nucleotides line up with TRBD1. The J segment lost 3 bases and the V segment lost 5 bases, leaving 3 bases of the junction unmatched. CDR3 size: 13 residues. Germline CDR1 reads MDHEN; CDR2 reads SYDVKM.

This clone was recorded only once. The chain is built from TRBV10-3 and TRBJ1-2, with 8 nucleotides matching TRBD1. The trim removed 7 bases at V and 5 bases at J, leaving 6 bases unmatched. Germline CDR1 and CDR2: ENHRY and SYGVKD. The CDR3 covers 13 residues. The CDR3 region has the DNA TGTGCCATCAATCCGACAGGGGAGTATGGCTACACCTTC. As protein: CAINPTGEYGYTF.

The chain combines TRBV7-8 with TRBJ1-5; D is uncertain. There are 14 residues in the CDR3. Per the germline V gene, CDR1 is SGHVS and CDR2 is FQNEAQ. V lost 1 base, J lost 6 bases, and 10 bases lay in between. CDR3 nucleotides: TGTGCCAGCAGCTTAGAGGCCAGAGGTCAGCCCCAGCATTTT. Translation: CASSLEARGQPQHF.

The chain joins TRBV11-2 to TRBJ1-4; D is uncertain. Trimming pared 1 base from V and 6 bases from J, leaving 9 bases between. Looked up from germline, CDR1 is SGHAT and CDR2 is FQNNGV. The CDR3 totals 14 residues. In nucleotides, the CDR3 is TGTGCCAGCAGCTTAGTCGCCGGGGATGAAAAACTGTTTTTT. This encodes CASSLVAGDEKLFF.

The V gene is TRBV28, the J gene TRBJ1-5, with 10 bases aligning to TRBD1. The V and J ends lost 4 bases and 7 bases, in that order; junction bases with no gene match: 13. CDR1 and CDR2 (germline): MDHEN, SYDVKM. The CDR3 contains 17 residues. The CDR3 DNA follows: TGTGCCAGCAGTTCGCCCTACCGGGACAGGGGAGGGCAGCCCCAGCATTTT. Its protein is CASSSPYRDRGGQPQHF.

This sequence joins TRBV13 and TRBJ1-1; possibly TRBD1 for D (5 bases). The CDR3 is 15 amino acids. V gave up 6 bases and J gave up 1 base, with 15 bases separating them. Germline V gives CDR1 PRHDT, CDR2 FYEKMQ (reference sequence). The CDR3 region is CASRTMTEKNTEAFF. CDR3 nucleotides: TGTGCCAGCAGAACTATGACAGAGAAGAACACTGAAGCTTTCTTT.

The chain recombines TRBV6-5 with TRBJ1-2; possible D gene TRBD1, 6 bases. The V end was cut by 6 bases, the J end by 6 bases, with 17 bases between. Germline V CDR1 and CDR2: MNHEY, SVGAGI. The CDR3 is 14 residues long. In DNA, the CDR3 is TGTGCCAGCAGCCGCATACAGGGTGAAAATGGCTACACCTTC. Amino acids: CASSRIQGENGYTF.

V and J are TRBV25-1 and TRBJ2-1; 8 nucleotides agree with TRBD2. The CDR3 spans 15 residues. With V trimmed by 4 bases and J by 6 bases, 8 bases remained unmatched. Germline V lookup: CDR1 MGHDK, CDR2 SYGVNS. CDR3 region: CASSATGLGANEQFF. Written as DNA, the CDR3 is TGTGCCAGCAGTGCCACGGGACTAGGGGCCAATGAGCAGTTCTTC. Full variable domain (remainder filled in from reference TRBV25-1 and TRBJ2-1): EADIYQTPRYLVIGTGKKITLECSQTMGHDKMYWYQQDPGMELHLIHYSYGVNSTEKGDLSSESTVSRIRTEHFPLTLESARPSHTSQYLCASSATGLGANEQFFGPGTRLTVL.

In regard to this clone: One end of the junction does not line up with germline, which may come from a read error. The rearrangement links TRBV28 to TRBJ2-7, with D perhaps matching TRBD1 (6 bases). Germline CDR1 and CDR2: MDHEN and SYDVKM. The CDR3 has 13 residues. CDR3 protein: CASRLSGTFEQYF. In nucleotides, the CDR3 is TGTGCCAGCAGATTATCCGGGACATTCGAGCAGTACTTC.